The clone carrying this T cell receptor (beta chain) was observed a few times. The germline gives CDR1 SGHRS, CDR2 YFSETQ. There are 14 residues in the CDR3. V gave up 4 bases and J gave up 4 bases, with 14 bases separating them. This record belongs to a study of T cell responses to AZD1222 COVID-19 vaccine. Assay: immunoSEQ multiplex PCR; the TCRdb copy retains only in-frame clones and omits some. Among some 92,000 clones listed, 88% were seen once. Sample: peripheral blood, taken on day 0 of AZD1222 vaccination. The V gene is TRBV5-1, the J gene TRBJ1-1, with a possible D match to TRBD1 (6 bases). The receptor comes from an adult in good health. The CDR3 DNA reads as TGCGCCAGCAGCCCTTCTCGGGGGCTCACTGAAGCTTTCTTT. Its protein is CASSPSRGLTEAFF.